Below, one TCR beta chain is given with its context. This clonotype appeared a few times. The antigen it recognizes is unknown. Per-base qualities were not stored, and no clone one base away is much larger. The sample originates from a study of early T cells in non-severe SARS-CoV-2 infection (dated by TCRdb to 2020 to 2023). For the wider study: Because TCR sequencing relied on bulk RNA taken from unsorted whole blood, pairing of alpha and beta chains was not possible. General findings and caveats noted by the study authors: VDJdb matching was skewed toward anti-spike CD8 responses, so virus-specific expansions were likely underestimated and private and CD4 specificities were missed.

The study was a case-control design nested within a healthcare worker cohort in London, UK, with weekly nasopharyngeal swab PCR tests and blood sampling. Healthcare workers were recruited between 23 and 31 March 2020, during the week of the UK lockdown, and were followed weekly for up to roughly 15 weeks. Preparation of the library involved 5' RACE. This sample was sequenced with a NextSeq 500. Unique molecular identifiers were attached to individual cDNA molecules in the TCR library protocol so that sequencing error and PCR bias could be corrected. Both TCR alpha and beta chains were sequenced, and tight co-correlation was observed between alpha and beta sequence abundances in each sample. The original pipeline was this. V gene, J gene and CDR3 annotation of TCR sequences was performed with Decombinator V4. TCRs were defined as expanded if a significant change between any two time points was detected under a Poisson model with p below 0.0001. TCR abundances were normalised to the total number of TCRs sequenced per sample and were expressed as counts per million. TRAV1-2 paired with TRAJ12, TRAJ20 or TRAJ33 defined MAIT TCRs, while TRAV10 paired with TRAJ18 defined iNKT TCRs. A search of VDJdb, accessed on 1 November 2021, was run for TCRs annotated to CMV, EBV and SARS-CoV-2, with TCRs annotated for multiple antigens excluded. Using fastp at Q25 and MiXCR, TCRdb reprocessed the public reads and kept productive beta chains. Each entry merges the rows of one CDR3 protein and shows their most common DNA and genes. These V and J calls originate from TCRdb's pipeline instead of the authors' own analysis. This sample has tens of thousands of distinct CDR3 sequences in its table, and around 13% of those were observed once. Jointly, the top ten make up over 1.1% of the sample.

The CDR3 covers 19 residues, taking in both the cysteine and the phenylalanine. The read is trimmed to its CDR3 DNA, 57 bases read in frame from base 1. Trimmed from V: 0 bases; trimmed from J: 3 bases; junction bases lacking a gene match: 13. As encoded in the germline V gene (reference sequence), CDR1 is SEHNR while CDR2 is FQNEAQ. The sequence was collected from an adult who was a healthcare worker with PCR-confirmed SARS-CoV-2 infection or an uninfected control (not recorded which). This chain is built from TRBV7-9 and TRBJ2-7; the junction holds 11 bases that match TRBD1. The sequencing here drew on whole blood, taken at baseline. The CDR3 is CASSLARTGGGFGYYEQYF. The bases read TGTGCCAGCAGCTTAGCTCGGACAGGGGGCGGCTTTGGATACTACGAGCAGTACTTC. Extended through the reference TRBV7-9 and TRBJ2-7 proteins, this CDR3 yields the full variable domain: DTGVSQNPRHKITKRGQNVTFRCDPISEHNRLYWYRQTLGQGPEFLTYFQNEAQLEKSRLLSDRFSAERPKGSFSTLEIQRTEQGDSAMYLCASSLARTGGGFGYYEQYFGPGTRLTVT.